This T cell receptor (beta chain) was sequenced for a study of CD8 T cells in Susac syndrome. Roughly 0.45 to 1 ug RNA was reverse transcribed with random hexamers. Multiplex PCR with immunoSEQ amplified the TCR beta CDR3 across 54 Vbeta and 13 Jbeta. TCRdb itself ran the immunoSEQ multiplex PCR reads through MiXCR, one entry per CDR3 protein. The sample holds approximately 140,000 distinct CDR3 sequences, roughly 76% seen once. CD8+ and CD4+ T cells from blood underwent TCR beta sequencing. It was negative isolation that provided the CD8+ and CD4+ T cells, whereas TEMRA cells were enriched by FACS. The germline gives CDR1 LNHDA, CDR2 SQIVND (reference sequence). CDR3 length: 13 amino acids. V shed 3 bases and J shed 3 bases, with 8 bases lying between them.

This clonotype was obtained from a human donor with multiple sclerosis. The material sequenced was CD8+ T cells from PBMCs. The chain employs TRBV19 and TRBJ1-1; D not certain. The CDR3 nucleotides read TGTGCCAGTAGTATCAGCAGACACACTGAAGCTTTCTTT. It encodes CASSISRHTEAFF.